The rows below give T cell receptor beta chains drawn from one sample of a study of CD8+CD57+ T cells in acquired aplastic anemia. TCRdb re-derived calls from the reads in MiXCR, one entry per CDR3 protein. The table records hundreds of thousands of distinct CDR3 sequences, 65% to 80% of them present only once. The sequenced sample consisted of sorted CD4+, CD8+, or CD8+CD57+ T cells (not recorded which) from PBMCs. All receptors derive from a human donor in good health, serving as a control. Both conserved end residues are part of each CDR3. Fields, in order: CDR3 length, clone size, V gene, J gene, D gene, CDR3 protein, CDR3 DNA. D genes are given only for firm matches. Expanded clones get a size class; other rows say once, few or many, or leave the size out.

length: 15; size: NA; V: TRBV5-1; J: TRBJ1-5; D: TRBD1; CDR3: CASSLTGVYGQPQHF; DNA: TGTGCCAGCAGCTTGACAGGGGTTTACGGTCAGCCCCAGCATTTT
length: 13; size: NA; V: TRBV15; J: TRBJ2-3; D: TRBD2; CDR3: CATSRGGGETQYF; DNA: TGTGCCACCAGCAGAGGCGGGGGAGAGACGCAGTATTTT
length: 15; size: many; V: TRBV20-1; J: TRBJ2-3; D: TRBD2; CDR3: CSANPGLADTDTQYF; DNA: TGCAGTGCTAATCCGGGACTAGCGGATACAGATACGCAGTATTTT
length: 15; size: NA; V: TRBV9; J: TRBJ1-1; D: NA; CDR3: CASSQLPFLNTAAFF; DNA: TGTGCCAGCAGCCAACTTCCTTTTCTGAACACTGCAGCTTTCTTT
length: 14; size: NA; V: TRBV6-5; J: TRBJ1-5; D: TRBD1; CDR3: CASSHGAGGEPQHF; DNA: TGTGCCAGCAGTCACGGGGCAGGGGGTGAGCCCCAGCATTTT
length: 14; size: once; V: TRBV7-3; J: TRBJ1-2; D: NA; CDR3: CASSPRREGGCDTF; DNA: TGTGCCAGCAGCCCCCGTAGGGAGGGTGGCTGCGACACCTTC
length: 13; size: many; V: TRBV6-6; J: TRBJ1-1; D: NA; CDR3: CASSHGRNTEAFF; DNA: TGTGCCAGCAGTCATGGCCGGAACACTGAAGCTTTCTTT
length: 12; size: few; V: TRBV20-1; J: TRBJ1-5; D: NA; CDR3: CSARDRGQPQHF; DNA: TGCAGTGCTAGGGACCGGGGTCAGCCCCAGCATTTT
length: 17; size: few; V: TRBV27; J: TRBJ1-4; D: NA; CDR3: CASSSSGQREDWEKLFF; DNA: TGTGCCAGCAGTTCCTCGGGACAACGGGAGGATTGGGAAAAACTGTTTTTT
length: 17; size: NA; V: TRBV7-2; J: TRBJ2-7; D: NA; CDR3: CASSLSVGQPGFHEQYF; DNA: TGTGCCAGCAGCCTATCTGTAGGGCAGCCGGGCTTCCACGAGCAGTACTTC
length: 13; size: NA; V: TRBV20-1; J: TRBJ2-7; D: NA; CDR3: CSAGGLALYEQYF; DNA: TGCAGTGCAGGTGGGCTAGCTTTATACGAGCAGTACTTC
length: 14; size: many; V: TRBV20-1; J: TRBJ2-5; D: NA; CDR3: CSARDLGSGETQYF; DNA: TGCAGTGCTAGAGATCTTGGTAGCGGAGAGACCCAGTACTTC
length: 14; size: NA; V: TRBV2; J: TRBJ2-7; D: NA; CDR3: CASSLMAGAEEQYF; DNA: TGTGCCAGCAGCCTAATGGCGGGGGCTGAGGAGCAGTACTTC
length: 17; size: NA; V: TRBV20-1; J: TRBJ2-3; D: TRBD2; CDR3: CSARDLGRRGGTDTQYF; DNA: TGCAGTGCTAGAGATCTCGGGCGGCGGGGGGGCACAGATACGCAGTATTTT
length: 13; size: NA; V: TRBV6-6; J: TRBJ1-1; D: NA; CDR3: CASIIEQAGGAFF; DNA: TGTGCCAGCATTATAGAACAGGCGGGTGGAGCTTTCTTT
length: 13; size: NA; V: TRBV20-1; J: TRBJ2-7; D: NA; CDR3: CSARVGASCGQYF; DNA: TGCAGTGCTAGAGTCGGGGCCTCCTGCGGGCAGTACTTC
length: 14; size: many; V: TRBV12-3/TRBV12-4; J: TRBJ1-2; D: NA; CDR3: CASSFRVAGDGYTF; DNA: TGTGCCAGCAGTTTCCGGGTTGCGGGGGATGGCTACACCTTC
length: 17; size: once; V: TRBV7-3; J: TRBJ1-2; D: NA; CDR3: CASSWVGNTEAFFGYTF; DNA: NA
length: 16; size: many; V: TRBV6-1; J: TRBJ1-3; D: NA; CDR3: CASTELGLTSGNTIYF; DNA: TGTGCCAGCACTGAATTAGGGTTAACCTCTGGAAACACCATATATTTT
length: 15; size: NA; V: TRBV25-1; J: TRBJ2-3; D: NA; CDR3: CASSRQQDTTDTQYF; DNA: TGTGCCAGCAGTAGGCAACAGGATACTACAGATACGCAGTATTTT
length: 13; size: NA; V: TRBV27; J: TRBJ2-2; D: NA; CDR3: CASSYANTGELFF; DNA: TGTGCCAGCAGTTACGCGAACACCGGGGAGCTGTTTTTT
length: 16; size: NA; V: TRBV7-3; J: TRBJ1-5; D: NA; CDR3: CASSLIHGDNEQFQHF; DNA: TGTGCCAGCAGCTTAATCCACGGAGACAATGAGCAGTTCCAGCATTTT
length: 15; size: NA; V: TRBV5-5; J: TRBJ1-4; D: NA; CDR3: CASSLNTASNEKLFF; DNA: TGTGCCAGCAGCTTGAACACAGCTAGTAATGAAAAACTGTTTTTT
length: 15; size: NA; V: TRBV7-6; J: TRBJ2-3; D: NA; CDR3: CASSLVAGATDMQYF; DNA: TGTGCTAGCAGCTTAGTGGCGGGGGCCACAGATATGCAGTATTTT
length: 15; size: many; V: TRBV6-5; J: TRBJ2-1; D: TRBD1; CDR3: CASSIQGVTYNEQFF; DNA: TGTGCCAGCAGCATACAGGGGGTGACGTACAATGAGCAGTTCTTC
length: 13; size: NA; V: TRBV12-3/TRBV12-4; J: TRBJ2-1; D: NA; CDR3: CASSPQGGAEQFF; DNA: TGTGCCAGCAGTCCCCAAGGGGGGGCTGAGCAGTTCTTC
length: 15; size: many; V: TRBV19; J: TRBJ2-5; D: NA; CDR3: CASSSTGAPRETQYF; DNA: TGTGCCAGTTCCTCCACGGGGGCTCCCCGGGAGACCCAGTACTTC
length: 12; size: NA; V: TRBV5-1; J: TRBJ2-5; D: NA; CDR3: CASTLPGETQYF; DNA: TGCGCCAGCACCCTCCCGGGGGAGACCCAGTACTTC
length: 13; size: many; V: TRBV20-1; J: TRBJ1-2; D: NA; CDR3: CSATQTENYGYTF; DNA: TGCAGTGCCACGCAGACGGAAAACTATGGCTACACCTTC
length: 16; size: once; V: TRBV7-2; J: TRBJ1-6; D: NA; CDR3: CASSLQDLVYNSPLHF; DNA: TGTGCCAGCAGCTTACAGGACCTCGTCTATAATTCACCCCTCCACTTT
length: 15; size: NA; V: TRBV19; J: TRBJ1-6; D: NA; CDR3: CASSLATSYNSPLHF; DNA: TGTGCCAGTAGTTTGGCAACGTCCTATAATTCACCCCTCCACTTT
length: 13; size: few; V: TRBV7-2; J: TRBJ2-5; D: NA; CDR3: CASSPGAYETQYF; DNA: TGTGCCAGCAGCCCGGGGGCCTATGAGACCCAGTACTTC
length: 13; size: few; V: TRBV25-1; J: TRBJ1-1; D: NA; CDR3: CASSDVLNTEAFF; DNA: TGTGCCAGTAGTGATGTTCTGAACACTGAAGCTTTCTTT